This record concerns one T cell receptor beta chain sequence. Its antigen remains undetermined. No clone much larger than this one lies a single base away; base qualities are absent. The receptor library was made with the immunoSEQ multiplex PCR assay. To provide template for TCR sequencing, every sample had RNA extracted and reverse transcribed into cDNA. First-strand cDNA was synthesized using SuperScript III with a 2:1 mix of oligo-dT and random hexamers. A synthetic immune receptor repertoire was used to assess amplification bias, and residual bias was removed computationally. Concerning the study's data processing: Raw reads were preprocessed to remove errors, and CDR3 was defined according to IMGT conventions as the region from the conserved cysteine to phenylalanine. Clonality was computed by normalizing Shannon entropy by log2 of the number of productive unique TCRs and subtracting the result from 1. CD4 or CD8 identity of scalp clones was inferred by cross-referencing scalp TCRbeta sequences with sorted blood CD4 and CD8 repertoires. The clones in this table, taken by TCRdb from immuneACCESS, are in-frame only. Not every clone is retained; where verified, under half of the shortfall comes from an unresolved V gene, and the cause of the rest is unknown. That table gives V, J and clone size, and the DNA gave D and trimming. Here the sample has approximately 210,000 clones; more than 55% occur a single time. Approximately 1.2% of the sample comes from the top ten.

The CDR3 numbers 16 residues from cysteine through phenylalanine. CDR3 DNA only is kept here, 48 bases in frame from base 1. The germline ends are 14 bases apart after V is trimmed by 8 bases and J by 0 bases. According to the germline V gene (reference sequence), CDR1 reads LNHNV and CDR2 reads YYDKDF. The record originates from a study of CD8+ T cells in alopecia areata (dated by TCRdb to 2016 to 2019). Regarding the research as a whole: Treated patients were enrolled in an open-label pilot trial of oral tofacitinib, 5 to 10 mg twice daily, for moderate-to-severe alopecia areata. Patients stayed on tofacitinib for 6 to 18 months and then had 6 months of follow-up off drug so that delayed response and recurrence could be assessed. In treated patients, disease severity was measured using the SALT score, which gives the percentage of scalp surface area affected. In both human patients and the C3H/HeJ mouse model, the study applied high-throughput TCRbeta sequencing to look at T cell clonal expansion in alopecia areata. Human TCRbeta sequencing covered scalp tissue and sorted CD4+ and CD8+ peripheral blood T cells from patchy and totalis/universalis alopecia areata patients and healthy controls. Biopsies were taken from tofacitinib-treated patients at baseline and at 4 and 24 weeks of treatment, and a later scalp biopsy was taken in several of the tofacitinib-treated patients. Scalp clonality was compared across normal scalp (n=4), patchy alopecia areata scalp (n=8), and alopecia totalis/universalis scalp (n=8). RNA came from the PAXgene miRNA kit for fixed scalp, the miRNeasy kit for PBMCs, and the RNeasy kit for mouse skin. Amplification of TCRbeta CDR3 regions was done by immunoSEQ multiplex PCR using 35 Vbeta forward primers and 13 Jbeta reverse primers.

The full study reports these points: During tofacitinib treatment, many expanded lesional clones stuck around in both scalp and blood, and this persistence may partly explain why relapse happens after treatment is stopped. Because the treated cohort was small and had just a single nonresponder, larger studies are needed to establish links between baseline CD8+ expansion and response. TCR sequences shared between patients were less clear than in mice, possibly partly because of HLA diversity in the patient population. Tofacitinib significantly lowered scalp clonality and the number of expanded CD8+ clones among the top 100 scalp clones. Compared with normal scalp, lesional scalp, particularly in alopecia totalis/universalis, had higher clonality and more expanded CD8+ clones, which suggests antigenic drive. Resident alphabeta T cells in normal human skin are also sequenced, complicating scalp TCR repertoire analysis, unlike mouse skin dominated by gammadelta T cells.

Sample treatment or condition, as interpreted from the label and publication: oral pan-JAK inhibitor, 5-10 mg twice daily. Lesional scalp punch biopsies and peripheral blood were collected from alopecia areata patients. PBMCs were separated by density centrifugation and stained for CD3, CD4 and CD8, after which CD4+ and CD8+ T cells were sorted on a FACSAria. The clonotype comes from a human donor with alopecia areata. The V gene is TRBV15 and the J gene is TRBJ2-6; the D gene could be TRBD1 or TRBD2, each one agreeing over 5 bases. The sequenced sample was CD4+ T cells sorted from blood, obtained between weeks 47 and 50, from a patient treated with tofacitinib. Read as DNA, the sequence is TGTGCCACCTTAGAGAAAGGGACCTCTGGGGCCAACGTCCTGACTTTC. This encodes CATLEKGTSGANVLTF.